The 2 T cell receptor beta chains below come from one sample, sequenced in a study of cytomegalovirus exposure and HLA in healthy donors. A multiplex PCR was run with 60 Vbeta primers and 13 Jbeta primers. The protocol was immunoSEQ multiplex PCR, while the TCRdb copy is restricted to in-frame clones and leaves out a portion. The sample consists of roughly 200,000 clones, roughly 79% of them appearing once. Material: PBMCs. These receptors all come from a man aged 25 to 45 in good health and CMV-seronegative.

This clone occurred a few times. The chain joins TRBV5-1 to TRBJ2-1; 10 positions agree with TRBD2. The CDR3 covers 13 residues. Germline V gene sequence: CDR1 SGHRS, CDR2 YFSETQ. V trimming: 1 base; J trimming: 10 bases; junction bases outside the gene matches: 2. The CDR3 spells CASSLSGREEQFF. The DNA for the CDR3 is TGCGCCAGCAGCTTGAGCGGGAGGGAGGAGCAGTTCTTC.

This clone appeared once. The gene calls are TRBV27 and TRBJ2-6, with 7 bases matching TRBD2. V shed 4 bases, J shed 4 bases, and the junction held 10 bases outside the gene matches. CDR1 and CDR2 from the germline V gene are MNHEY and SMNVEV (reference sequence). The CDR3 totals 17 residues. The DNA of the CDR3 is TGTGCCAGCAGTTGGGACGGGGGGATGTTAGGGGCCAACGTCCTGACTTTC. Translation: CASSWDGGMLGANVLTF.